Detailed here is one T cell receptor (beta chain). It has no known antigen specificity. No base qualities exist here, and no much larger clone lies one base off it. Using the deep immunoSEQ assay, multiplex PCR amplified TCR CDR3 regions from genomic DNA. For each cell subset, the extracted genomic DNA was distributed evenly across all wells of several immunoSEQ 96-well plates, and each plate served as one replicate. Each replicate PCR for sorted subsets received 200 ng genomic DNA, equal to 28,000 or so T cell genomes. The purified libraries were quantified using a Qubit 3.0 fluorometer, sized with a Bioanalyzer 2100, and then quantified again using the KAPA Library Quantification kit. Each immunoSEQ 96-well plate was sequenced on its own single-read 150-cycle Illumina NextSeq 550 flow cell. The original pipeline was this. Because only junctional sequences without quality scores were contained in the immunoSEQ output, filtering matching that applied to full-length reads could not be performed. To assign V/J genes and CDR3, sequences were annotated against IMGT germline references using PyIR, a Python wrapper for IgBLAST v1.9. Reads with weak V/J assignments (E-value above 1e-6), missing CDR3, stop codons, out-of-frame junctions, or ambiguous translated residues were removed. V3J clonotypes were defined by identical inferred V gene, J gene, and CDR3 amino acid sequence. To compute the percentage overlap between repertoires, the number of shared unique clonotypes was divided by the size of the smaller repertoire. Richness of each repertoire was evaluated using RTK rarefaction, the Chao1 estimator, and Recon v2.1 estimates of unobserved clonotypes. For all TCRbeta clonotypes obtained by the gDNA method from several donors, generation probabilities were computed with OLGA. The table comes from immuneACCESS by way of TCRdb, which keeps in-frame sequences with V and J called. Part of the clones is missing from these tables; in studies checked, under half for an unresolved V gene and the rest for unknown reasons. That table is the source of V, J and clone size, and D and trimming were worked out from the DNA. This sample has about 2 million clones in its table, and about 95% of those were observed once. The ten most abundant clones make up 0.85% to 1.3% of the sample.

The data were obtained in a study of shared clonotypes between healthy human individuals (dated by TCRdb to 2020 to 2022). Context from the whole study: The cohort comprised two women and a few men aged 18 to 49 years. Blood TCR repertoires of five healthy adults were deeply sequenced to estimate repertoire size and the extent of clonotype sharing between individuals. Leukapheresis yielded between about 0.9 and 9 billion PBMCs per donor. For each donor, CD4 naive and CD4 memory were each run on three plates, CD8 naive on two plates, and CD8 memory on one plate. Libraries were prepared and TCR repertoires were sequenced by different laboratories using diverse techniques, in order to increase sequencing depth and limit assay-specific biases.

Beyond this particular receptor, the publication reports: When a few donors were compared, the shared fraction of clonotypes was about 5% for naive CD4, roughly 3.3% for naive CD8, 2.3% for memory CD4, and approximately 0.4% for memory CD8. Estimated clonotype richness was generally larger for naive than for memory subsets. The small number of donors limited the genetic and exposure-history diversity represented. Compared with non-shared clonotypes, clonotypes shared by all four sorted-subset donors had higher generation probabilities. Incomplete sequencing was indicated by rarefaction of sorted-subset datasets, despite the large sequencing depth. Pairwise subsampling led to the expectation that sequencing depth would affect the degree of clonotype sharing among donors. Only blood was sampled, and tissue TCR repertoires likely differ from those in blood.

CD8 naive samples were CD45RO-negative cells positively selected for CCR7, giving a CD45RA+CCR7+ population that excluded TemRA cells. Donors were healthy HIV-negative adults with no recently reported acute infections or vaccinations. Every donor was a Caucasian adult residing in Nashville, Tennessee, USA. Blood was obtained by leukapheresis, after which PBMCs were separated by Ficoll-Histopaque density gradient centrifugation and cryopreserved in liquid nitrogen vapor phase. Analytical flow cytometry was used to check the purity and quantity of every magnetically sorted T cell population. Each sorted fraction had its genomic DNA isolated and then quantified by UV absorbance on a Nanodrop 2000c. Material: naive CD8+ T cells sorted from blood. The meaning of the sample's cell subset or site label: CD45RA+CCR7+. The TCR comes from a man between 18 and 35 years old in good health.

The DNA reads TGTGCCAGCAGCTTAGCAAATTGGGCAGTCGACGAGCAGTACTTC. Translated, this is CASSLANWAVDEQYF. The chain links TRBV7-8 with TRBJ2-7; too little of a D gene remains to name it. From the cysteine up to the phenylalanine, the CDR3 has a length of 15 residues. The entry retains the CDR3 DNA only, 45 bases that are in frame from base 1. CDR1 and CDR2 are read off the germline V gene as SGHVS and FQNEAQ. At the junction V is shortened by 0 bases and J by 5 bases, with 14 bases in between. With all but the CDR3 taken from the reference TRBV7-8 and TRBJ2-7 genes, the full variable domain is: GAGVSQSPRYKVAKRGQDVALRCDPISGHVSLFWYQQALGQGPEFLTYFQNEAQLDKSGLPSDRFFAERPEGSVSTLKIQRTQQEDSAVYLCASSLANWAVDEQYFGPGTRLTVT.